The rows below give T cell receptor beta chains drawn from one sample of a study of blood T cell repertoires in COVID-19. The assay was immunoSEQ multiplex PCR, and TCRdb's table has in-frame clones only and misses some. The sample comprises roughly 140,000 clones, approximately 83% of which are singletons, and 8% rests with the top ten. The sequenced sample was peripheral blood. The receptors derive from a woman aged 55-75 years with COVID-19, enrolled during active disease. CDR3s include the opening cysteine and the closing phenylalanine or tryptophan. D genes are given only for firm matches.

v_call: TRBV5-5
cdr3_length: 14
d_call: -
j_call: TRBJ1-6
cdr3_aa: CASRRRQHNSPLHF
cdr3_nt: TGTGCCAGCAGGCGAAGACAGCATAATTCACCCCTCCACTTT

v_call: TRBV6-1
cdr3_length: 13
d_call: TRBD1
j_call: TRBJ1-2
cdr3_aa: CASSDGQGGGYTF
cdr3_nt: TGTGCCAGCAGTGACGGACAGGGGGGCGGCTACACCTTC

v_call: TRBV4-3
cdr3_length: 15
d_call: -
j_call: TRBJ2-2
cdr3_aa: CASSQDYPNTGELFF
cdr3_nt: TGCGCCAGCAGCCAAGATTATCCCAACACCGGGGAGCTGTTTTTT

v_call: TRBV19
cdr3_length: 16
d_call: TRBD1
j_call: TRBJ1-5
cdr3_aa: CASSIEWRTGGQPQHF
cdr3_nt: TGTGCCAGTAGTATAGAATGGCGGACAGGGGGTCAGCCCCAGCATTTT

v_call: TRBV10-3
cdr3_length: 16
d_call: -
j_call: TRBJ1-1
cdr3_aa: CAITQNQGLVITEAFF
cdr3_nt: TGTGCCATCACTCAGAACCAGGGACTAGTTATAACTGAAGCTTTCTTT

v_call: TRBV6-6
cdr3_length: 12
d_call: -
j_call: TRBJ2-1
cdr3_aa: CASRSSYNEQFF
cdr3_nt: TGTGCCAGCCGCAGCTCCTACAATGAGCAGTTCTTC

v_call: TRBV27
cdr3_length: 14
d_call: -
j_call: TRBJ1-6
cdr3_aa: CASSLSGFGSPLHF
cdr3_nt: TGTGCCAGCAGTTTATCCGGCTTCGGGTCACCCCTCCACTTT

v_call: TRBV27
cdr3_length: 13
d_call: -
j_call: TRBJ1-2
cdr3_aa: CASSIRAGYGYTF
cdr3_nt: TGTGCCAGCAGTATCAGGGCCGGCTATGGCTACACCTTC

v_call: TRBV4-2
cdr3_length: 14
d_call: -
j_call: TRBJ1-1
cdr3_aa: CASSALQVNTEAFF
cdr3_nt: TGTGCCAGCAGCGCACTACAGGTGAACACTGAAGCTTTCTTT

v_call: TRBV10-3
cdr3_length: 16
d_call: -
j_call: TRBJ1-3
cdr3_aa: CAISDLNRDAGNTIYF
cdr3_nt: TGTGCCATCAGTGACTTAAACAGGGACGCTGGAAACACCATATATTTT

v_call: TRBV19
cdr3_length: 13
d_call: TRBD2
j_call: TRBJ2-1
cdr3_aa: CASSGGAYNEQFF
cdr3_nt: TGTGCCAGTAGCGGGGGGGCCTACAATGAGCAGTTCTTC

v_call: TRBV24-1
cdr3_length: 16
d_call: TRBD1
j_call: TRBJ1-5
cdr3_aa: CATSDGQVDSNQPQHF
cdr3_nt: TGTGCCACCAGTGATGGACAGGTCGATAGCAATCAGCCCCAGCATTTT